This T cell receptor (beta chain) was observed in a study of blood T cell repertoires in COVID-19. Looking at the study overall: The United States, Italy and Spain provided the acute and convalescent COVID-19 samples. T cells, B-cell-depleted T cells, or PBMCs provided the cDNA or gDNA that served as material.

The CDR3 length is 14 residues. The junction had 3 bases not matched to a gene; V was cut back by 4 bases and J by 6 bases. From germline, CDR1 is MDHEN and CDR2 SYDVKM. In the source study's methods: Amplifying reference gene primers gave estimates of nucleated cell counts. Produced via immunoSEQ multiplex PCR; TCRdb's table is partial and in-frame only. D and trimming come from the DNA, and the V and J calls and clone size come from that table. The sample contains 310,000 or so clones, more than 85% of which appear only once. The sequence derives from a man in his 70s with acute or convalescent COVID-19. The source material was peripheral blood. The chain joins TRBV28 to TRBJ1-5; 10 nucleotides agree with TRBD1. The CDR3 sequence is CASSSGTGVQPQHF. In DNA, the CDR3 is TGTGCCAGCAGTTCTGGGACAGGGGTTCAGCCCCAGCATTTT.